Reported below is one T cell receptor (beta chain). This clonotype was seen ten or more times. What this receptor recognizes is not known. No clone much larger than this one lies a single base away; base qualities are absent. For repertoire sequencing, the TCR beta CDR3 regions were amplified from RNA transcripts. The first round of RT-PCR was done with HTBI primers and the Qiagen OneStep RT-PCR kit, and was followed by a second round of multiplex PCR, then size selection and purification. Sequencing of the libraries was carried out on an Illumina HiSeq2000 in paired-end mode with 100 bp reads. Concerning the study's data processing: Reads were processed with SOAPnuke, discarding reads with adapters, uncalled bases, mean Phred below 15, or no exact constant-primer or identifier match. High-quality paired reads were merged with COPE v1.2.5. Unique nucleotide sequences were defined as clonotypes and aligned to IMGT TRB V, D and J references using MiTCR v1.1. Analysis was restricted to V-J combinations with a frequency above 0.0001, which covered approximately 99% of repertoires. For each V-J combination, a TCR clonal expansion and chaos score was defined as F50 clonal expansion divided by the chaos observed in the TCRdist matrix. Welch's t-statistics and random forest were used to reduce features to some 13 V-J combinations, which were fed into a naive Bayes classifier. The similarity between thyroid and blood repertoires was quantified using the Morisita-Horn index. TCRdb reran the public reads through fastp at Q25 and MiXCR, keeping productive beta chains. When rows share a CDR3 protein, they turn into one entry using the most common DNA and genes. The V and J calls, along with clone size, are taken from TCRdb and not from the paper's own processing. This sample has about 400,000 distinct CDR3 sequences in its table, and more than 20% of those were observed once. The ten largest clones capture roughly 3% of the sample.

From a lookup of the germline V gene, CDR1 and CDR2 are MDHEN and SYDVKM. V is cut by 1 base and J by 0 bases, and the space between the germline ends is 4 bases. The CDR3 goes from the cysteine to the phenylalanine over 15 residues. Only CDR3 DNA is held: 45 bases, read in frame from base 1. The data were taken from a study of Graves' ophthalmopathy and Graves' hyperthyroidism listed by TCRdb under 2018. For context, the study as a whole: Peripheral blood was collected before any treatment was given, at the time of initial diagnosis. To tell Graves' ophthalmopathy apart from Graves' hyperthyroidism, and to predict which patients would progress to ophthalmopathy, the study relied on TCR beta repertoire signatures. In total, 135 blood samples were TCR-sequenced: roughly 45 ophthalmopathy, 75 hyperthyroidism and approximately 17 hyperthyroidism-to-ophthalmopathy patients. A discovery set of more than 90 patients (43 ophthalmopathy, just over 55 stable hyperthyroidism) was enrolled to explore V-J signatures distinguishing ophthalmopathy from hyperthyroidism. An independent validation cohort comprised some 19 hyperthyroidism patients and about 16 patients who later progressed from hyperthyroidism to ophthalmopathy. In over five hyperthyroidism patients, the T-cell repertoires found in thyroid tissue were compared with those found in blood. Once sampling was done, hyperthyroidism patients were given methimazole at a starting dose of 30 mg daily, while ophthalmopathy patients were given high-dose intravenous methylprednisolone. For training and testing, the approximately 97 patients in the discovery cohort were randomly divided in a 7:3 ratio.

Hyperthyroidism was considered stable if no progression to ophthalmopathy occurred within 18 months of follow-up. Patients with hyperthyroidism were aged 18 to 65 years, had been newly diagnosed, and had a disease duration of less than 2 months. Patients were excluded if they had other autoimmune diseases, uncontrolled infections, pregnancy or lactation. Clinical symptoms, serum thyroxine, TRAb, thyroid ultrasound and orbital computed tomography formed the basis of the diagnosis. Ficoll-Paque density gradient centrifugation was used to isolate PBMCs from around 10 ml of fresh peripheral blood. Total RNA was extracted using Trizol reagent, and RNA quality was checked on an Agilent 2100 Bioanalyzer. General study outcomes and caveats: In validation, the model predicted ophthalmopathy progression with 70.59% sensitivity and 72.22% specificity; 12 predicted patients were CT-confirmed with GO in a median of about 7.1 months. Ophthalmopathy was separated from stable hyperthyroidism by the 13-signature model with roughly 90% sensitivity and around 81% specificity in cross-validation and with 80%/75% in the test set. Most expanded thyroid clonotypes with frequency above 0.001 were also detected in blood, suggesting blood repertoires may reflect the thyroid immune response. Sample size was not predetermined statistically, and investigators were not blinded to group allocation.

The source of this sequence is a woman aged 18-30 years with stable Graves' hyperthyroidism. Donor details come from another sample of the same person, matched by shared clones. The sequencing input was peripheral blood. The rearranged segments are TRBV28 and TRBJ1-6; a confident D gene designation cannot be given. The CDR3 amino acid sequence is: CASSLSPSYNSPLHF. At the DNA level, the sequence is TGTGCCAGCAGTTTATCTCCCTCCTATAATTCACCCCTCCACTTT.